This TCR beta chain was found in a study of CD8 T cells in ankylosing spondylitis. Study-level findings and limits: Disease-linked clones displayed a CD8+ phenotype and appeared relatively rarely in peripheral blood. In ankylosing spondylitis blood, a motif of roughly 8 highly homologous TCR beta variants appeared characteristic.

Preparation of TCR beta libraries was done by quantitative 5'-RACE with molecular barcodes. TCRdb reprocessed the 5' RACE reads with MiXCR, giving one entry per CDR3 protein. The table includes about 750,000 distinct CDR3 sequences, 15% to 20% detected once. This clonotype was observed a few times. No antigen is known for it. Source material: blood, either unsorted or a sorted T cell fraction (not recorded which). The origin of this receptor is a male donor with ankylosing spondylitis.

The CDR3 here is CASSLLSFKETQYF. The CDR3 DNA follows: TGTGCCAGCAGCCTCCTCTCCTTTAAAGAGACCCAGTACTTC. The V call is TRBV7-6, the J call TRBJ2-5, with unresolved D. CDR1 SGHVS and CDR2 FNYEAQ come from the germline V gene. Trimming left V 5 bases short and J 3 bases short, with 13 bases between. The CDR3 is 14 residues long.